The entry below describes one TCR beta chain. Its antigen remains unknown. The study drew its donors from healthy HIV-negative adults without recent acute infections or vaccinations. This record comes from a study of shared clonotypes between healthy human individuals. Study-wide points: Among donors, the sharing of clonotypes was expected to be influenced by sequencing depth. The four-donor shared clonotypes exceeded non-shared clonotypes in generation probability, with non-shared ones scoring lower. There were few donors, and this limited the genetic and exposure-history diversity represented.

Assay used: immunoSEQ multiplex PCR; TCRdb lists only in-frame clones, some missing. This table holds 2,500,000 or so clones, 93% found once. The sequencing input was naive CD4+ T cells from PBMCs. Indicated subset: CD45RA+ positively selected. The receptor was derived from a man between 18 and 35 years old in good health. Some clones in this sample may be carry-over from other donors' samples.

CDR3 protein: CAISEGGGTDTQYF. CDR3 in DNA: TGTGCCATCAGTGAGGGGGGGGGCACAGATACGCAGTATTTT. V is TRBV10-3 and J is TRBJ2-3; the match to TRBD2 covers 7 bases. Germline assignment: CDR1 ENHRY and CDR2 SYGVKD. Unmatched junction bases numbered 0, after V lost 2 bases and J lost 1 base. The CDR3 sequence is 14 residues long.